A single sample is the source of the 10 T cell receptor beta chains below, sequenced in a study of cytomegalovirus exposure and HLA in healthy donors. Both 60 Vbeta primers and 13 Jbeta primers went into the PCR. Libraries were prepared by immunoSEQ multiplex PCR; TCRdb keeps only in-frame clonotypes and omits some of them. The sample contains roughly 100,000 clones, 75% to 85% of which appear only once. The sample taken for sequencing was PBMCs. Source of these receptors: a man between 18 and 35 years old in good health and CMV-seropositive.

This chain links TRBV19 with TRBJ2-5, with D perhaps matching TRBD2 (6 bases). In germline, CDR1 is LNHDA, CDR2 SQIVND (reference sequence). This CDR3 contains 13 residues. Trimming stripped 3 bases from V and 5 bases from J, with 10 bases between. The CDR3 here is CASSIGGRETQYF. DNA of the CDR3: TGTGCCAGTAGTATTGGTGGGAGGGAGACCCAGTACTTC.

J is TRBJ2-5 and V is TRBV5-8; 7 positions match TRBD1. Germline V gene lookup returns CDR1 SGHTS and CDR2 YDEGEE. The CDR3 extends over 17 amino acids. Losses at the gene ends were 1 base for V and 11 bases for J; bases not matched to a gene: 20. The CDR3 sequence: CASSLPSLVTGAIGQYF. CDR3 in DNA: TGTGCCAGCAGCTTGCCCTCTTTAGTTACAGGGGCCATCGGGCAGTACTTC.

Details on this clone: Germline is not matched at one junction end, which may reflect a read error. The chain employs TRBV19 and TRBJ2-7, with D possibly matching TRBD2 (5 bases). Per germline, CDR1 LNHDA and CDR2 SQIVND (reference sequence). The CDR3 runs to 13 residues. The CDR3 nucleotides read TGTGCTAGTAGTATTTCCGGGACCTACGAGCAGTACTTC. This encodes CASSISGTYEQYF.

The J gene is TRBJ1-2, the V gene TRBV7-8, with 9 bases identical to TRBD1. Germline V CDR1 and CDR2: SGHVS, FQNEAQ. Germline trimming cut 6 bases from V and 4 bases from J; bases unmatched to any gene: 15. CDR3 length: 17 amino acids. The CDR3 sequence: CASSGRTGEETSYGYTF. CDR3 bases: TGTGCCAGCAGTGGGCGGACAGGGGAGGAAACTAGCTATGGCTACACCTTC.

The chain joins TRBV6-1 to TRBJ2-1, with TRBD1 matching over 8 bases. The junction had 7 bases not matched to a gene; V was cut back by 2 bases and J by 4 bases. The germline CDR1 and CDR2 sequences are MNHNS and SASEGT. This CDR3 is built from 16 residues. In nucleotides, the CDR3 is TGTGCCAGCAGTGAAAGGAGACAGGGGTTATACAATGAGCAGTTCTTC. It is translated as CASSERRQGLYNEQFF.

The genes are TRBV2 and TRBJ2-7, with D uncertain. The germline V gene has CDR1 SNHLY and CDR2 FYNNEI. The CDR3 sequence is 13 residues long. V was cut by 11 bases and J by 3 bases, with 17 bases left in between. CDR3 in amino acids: CAGSGPPGYEQYF. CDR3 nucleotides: TGTGCCGGATCGGGTCCTCCGGGCTACGAGCAGTACTTC.

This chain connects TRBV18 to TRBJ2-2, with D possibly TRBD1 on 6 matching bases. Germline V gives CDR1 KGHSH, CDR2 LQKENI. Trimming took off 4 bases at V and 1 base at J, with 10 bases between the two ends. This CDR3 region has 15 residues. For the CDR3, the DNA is TGTGCCAGCTCACAAGACAGGAAGAACACCGGGGAGCTGTTTTTT. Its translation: CASSQDRKNTGELFF.

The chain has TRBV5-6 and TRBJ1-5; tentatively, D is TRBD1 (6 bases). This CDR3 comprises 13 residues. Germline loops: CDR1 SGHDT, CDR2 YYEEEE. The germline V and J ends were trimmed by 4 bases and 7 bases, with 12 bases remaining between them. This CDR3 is CASSGGGAQPQHF. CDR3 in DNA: TGTGCCAGCAGCGGAGGGGGGGCCCAGCCCCAGCATTTT. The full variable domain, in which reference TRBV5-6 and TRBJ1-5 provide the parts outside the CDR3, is DAGVTQSPTHLIKTRGQQVTLRCSPKSGHDTVSWYQQALGQGPQFIFQYYEEEERQRGNFPDRFSGHQFPNYSSELNVNALLLGDSALYLCASSGGGAQPQHFGDGTRLSIL.

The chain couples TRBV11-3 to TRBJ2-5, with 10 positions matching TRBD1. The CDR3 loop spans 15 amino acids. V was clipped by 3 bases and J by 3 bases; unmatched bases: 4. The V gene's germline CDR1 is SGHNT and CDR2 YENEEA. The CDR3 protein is CASSLGGTGEETQYF. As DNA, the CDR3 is TGTGCCAGCAGCTTGGGGGGGACAGGGGAAGAGACCCAGTACTTC.

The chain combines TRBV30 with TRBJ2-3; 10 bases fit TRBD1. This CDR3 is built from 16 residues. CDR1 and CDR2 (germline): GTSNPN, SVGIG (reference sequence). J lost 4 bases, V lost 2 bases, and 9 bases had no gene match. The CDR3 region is CAWSSGDRGPPDTQYF. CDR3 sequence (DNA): TGTGCCTGGAGTAGCGGGGACAGGGGTCCACCAGATACGCAGTATTTT. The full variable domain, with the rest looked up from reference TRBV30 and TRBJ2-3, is SQTIHQWPATLVQPVGSPLSLECTVEGTSNPNLYWYRQAAGRGLQLLFYSVGIGQISSEVPQNLSASRPQDRQFILSSKKLLLSDSGFYLCAWSSGDRGPPDTQYFGPGTRLTVL.